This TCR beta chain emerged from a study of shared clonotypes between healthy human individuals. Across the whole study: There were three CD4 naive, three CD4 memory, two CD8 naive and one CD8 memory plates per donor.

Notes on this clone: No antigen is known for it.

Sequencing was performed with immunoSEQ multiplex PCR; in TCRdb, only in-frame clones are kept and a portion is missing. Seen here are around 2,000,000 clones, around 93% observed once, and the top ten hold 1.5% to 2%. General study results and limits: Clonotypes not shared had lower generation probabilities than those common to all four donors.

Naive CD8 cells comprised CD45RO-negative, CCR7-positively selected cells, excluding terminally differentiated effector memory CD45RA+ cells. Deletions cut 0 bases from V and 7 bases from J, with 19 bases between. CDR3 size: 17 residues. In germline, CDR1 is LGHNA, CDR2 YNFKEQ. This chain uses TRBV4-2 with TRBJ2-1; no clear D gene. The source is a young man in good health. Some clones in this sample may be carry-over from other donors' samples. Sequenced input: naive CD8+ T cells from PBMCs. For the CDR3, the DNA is TGTGCCAGCAGCCAAGATGGCACCCAAACCGGCGGAAATGAGCAGTTCTTC. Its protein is CASSQDGTQTGGNEQFF.